Shown below are 32 T cell receptor beta chains from a single sample sequenced in a study of response to subunit inactivated influenza vaccine. TCRdb called the RT-PCR reads again in MiXCR, with one record for every CDR3 protein. Of about 700,000 distinct CDR3 sequences listed, around 14% were seen once; the top ten hold 9.5% to 13%. Sample: PBMCs from blood, taken 11 to 12 days after vaccination. The receptors come from a man aged 45-60 years who received an inactivated influenza vaccine.

This clonotype was counted only a few times. V usage is TRBV2 and J usage is TRBJ2-5, with D maybe TRBD1 (6 bases). The ends were cut back, 5 bases at V and 1 base at J, with 11 bases in the middle. CDR1 and CDR2 (germline): SNHLY, FYNNEI. The CDR3 has 14 residues. CDR3 amino acids: CASSPDRPQETQYF. CDR3 nucleotides: TGTGCCAGCAGTCCAGACAGGCCCCAAGAGACCCAGTACTTC.

The gene calls are TRBV5-1 and TRBJ1-1, with D tentatively TRBD1 (5 bases). The CDR3 covers 14 residues. Trimming removed 2 bases from V and 4 bases from J, with 12 bases in between. Germline values: CDR1 SGHRS, CDR2 YFSETQ. The CDR3 reads CASSFGGWGTEAFF. CDR3 nucleotides: TGCGCCAGCAGCTTTGGGGGTTGGGGCACTGAAGCTTTCTTT.

The rearrangement uses TRBV5-5 and TRBJ1-1, with D perhaps matching TRBD1 (5 bases). The CDR3 totals 13 residues. CDR1 and CDR2 (germline): SGHKS, YYEKEE (reference sequence). V lost 6 bases to trimming and J lost 3 bases, with 12 bases between them. The DNA of the CDR3 is TGTGCCAGCAAGTTTCAGGGTGACACTGAAGCTTTCTTT. This gives the protein CASKFQGDTEAFF.

V gene TRBV10-3 combines with J gene TRBJ1-3; D gene uncertain. The CDR3 loop spans 13 amino acids. Between the trimmed V and J ends, which lost 11 bases and 0 bases, there was a span of 11 bases. Germline values: CDR1 ENHRY, CDR2 SYGVKD. CDR3 residues: CAARRDSGNTIYF. The CDR3 DNA is TGTGCCGCACGGCGCGACTCTGGAAACACCATATATTTT.

This clonotype was picked up many times. The chain links TRBV7-3 to TRBJ2-5; weak D call: TRBD2 (6 bases). The V gene lost 3 bases and the J gene lost 2 bases, with 7 bases spanning the gap. This CDR3 spans 13 amino acids. Germline values: CDR1 SGHTA, CDR2 FQGTGA. CDR3 nucleotides: TGTGCCAGCAGCTTGACTAGACAAGAGACCCAGTACTTC. Amino acid sequence: CASSLTRQETQYF.

This clonotype was counted between two and nine times. An end of the junction differs from the germline gene, which may be a read error. The CDR3 spells CASSQGASGGATGDLFF. CDR3 nucleotide sequence: TGCGCCAGCAGCCAAGGGGCTAGCGGGGGGGCCACCGGGGACCTGTTTTTT. This chain links TRBV4-3 with TRBJ2-2, with 12 bases identical to TRBD2. Germline CDR1 is LGHNA and CDR2 is YSLEER. The CDR3 sequence is 17 residues long.

This clonotype was counted at least ten times. This chain links TRBV5-1 with TRBJ1-5, with a tentative D call TRBD1 (5 bases). Germline V gives CDR1 SGHRS, CDR2 YFSETQ. The CDR3 extends over 14 amino acids. The germline V and J ends were trimmed by 3 bases and 3 bases, with 10 bases remaining between them. For the CDR3, the DNA is TGCGCCAGCAGCTCGGGGGAGGCCAATCAGCCCCAGCATTTT. As protein: CASSSGEANQPQHF.

This clonotype was detected a few times. J is TRBJ2-1 and V is TRBV6-5; 13 nucleotides line up with TRBD2. This CDR3 is built from 19 residues. CDR1 and CDR2 from the germline V gene are MNHEY and SVGAGI. Trimming took 2 bases from V and 6 from J; bases not matched to a gene: 13. CDR3 residues: CASSYLGTSGKVNFNEQFF. The CDR3 nucleotides are TGTGCCAGCAGTTACCTGGGGACTAGCGGGAAGGTCAACTTCAATGAGCAGTTCTTC.

The rearrangement uses TRBV7-9 and TRBJ2-5; no reliable D call. The CDR3 loop spans 12 amino acids. V lost 4 bases, J lost 5 bases, and 8 bases lay in between. Germline lookup yields CDR1 SEHNR and CDR2 FQNEAQ (reference sequence). In DNA form, the CDR3 reads TGTGCCAGCAGCTCCTTCGGGGAGACCCAGTACTTC. It encodes CASSSFGETQYF.

This clonotype was observed at least ten times. The rearrangement joins TRBV4-1 to TRBJ1-2, with 12 positions matching TRBD1. The length of the CDR3 is 15 residues. Germline V gene sequence: CDR1 MGHRA, CDR2 YSYEKL. V lost 0 bases and J lost 7; bases outside the gene matches: 3. The CDR3 DNA reads as TGCGCCAGCAGCCAAGAGGGACAGGGGGCAGTTGGCTACACCTTC. Amino acid sequence: CASSQEGQGAVGYTF.

The chain joins TRBV20-1 to TRBJ2-3; maybe TRBD2 (6 bases). Trimming took 3 bases from V and 5 from J, leaving 15 bases between them. This CDR3 is 14 amino acids long. Per the germline V gene, CDR1 is DFQATT and CDR2 is SNEGSKA (reference sequence). CDR3 sequence: CSASVDYLEDTQYF. The CDR3 DNA follows: TGCAGTGCTAGCGTGGACTACCTCGAAGATACGCAGTATTTT.

This clonotype was found a few times. The V call is TRBV28, the J call TRBJ2-5; D is uncertain. This CDR3 is built from 15 residues. Trimming cost V 1 base and J 5 bases, with 14 bases left between them. Germline V CDR1 and CDR2: MDHEN, SYDVKM. The CDR3 reads CASSLLTNRRETQYF. The CDR3 nucleotides are TGTGCCAGCAGTTTATTGACGAACCGCCGTGAGACCCAGTACTTC.

The CDR3 reads CASSPSGGTFFEQFF. In DNA, the CDR3 is TGTGCCAGCAGCCCTAGCGGCGGGACCTTTTTCGAGCAGTTCTTC. This sequence joins TRBV7-3 and TRBJ2-1; 7 bases agree with TRBD2. Looked up from germline, CDR1 is SGHTA and CDR2 is FQGTGA. The CDR3 length is 15 residues. J gave up 10 bases and V 5 bases, and 14 bases lay outside the gene matches.

The sample holds a few counts of this clonotype. The J gene is TRBJ2-2, the V gene TRBV11-1; D tentatively reads TRBD1 or TRBD2 (5 bases each). Germline V gene sequence: CDR1 SGHAT, CDR2 FQDESV (reference sequence). The CDR3 is made up of 17 amino acids. Trimming stripped 5 bases from V and 4 bases from J, with 20 bases between. Here the CDR3 reads CASSPSVGVSGTGELFF. CDR3 DNA: TGTGCCAGCAGCCCATCCGTGGGGGTCAGCGGCACCGGGGAGCTGTTTTTT.

V usage is TRBV5-1 and J usage is TRBJ2-2, with unresolved D. Trimming cost V 6 bases and J 1 base, with 7 bases left between them. Germline loops: CDR1 SGHRS, CDR2 YFSETQ. The CDR3 has 13 residues. CDR3 region: CASTVGNTGELFF. The CDR3 coding sequence is TGCGCCAGCACCGTGGGGAACACCGGGGAGCTGTTTTTT. The variable domain in full, completed from reference TRBV5-1 and TRBJ2-2, reads KAGVTQTPRYLIKTRGQQVTLSCSPISGHRSVSWYQQTPGQGLQFLFEYFSETQRNKGNFPGRFSGRQFSNSRSEMNVSTLELGDSALYLCASTVGNTGELFFGEGSRLTVL.

The rearrangement joins TRBV6-1 to TRBJ2-7; TRBD1 matches 10 bases. J lost 7 bases, V lost 6 bases, and 6 bases had no gene match. This CDR3 has 13 residues. The germline V gene encodes CDR1 MNHNS and CDR2 SASEGT. CDR3 DNA sequence: TGTGCCAGCAGAAGACAGGGGGCGCGGGAGCAGTACTTC. Amino acid sequence: CASRRQGAREQYF.

Points on this clonotype: A much larger clone differs from this one at a single base, so this may be a read error. The CDR3 nucleotides read TGCGCCGGCAGCTTAGGACTAGCGGGGAACACAGATACGCAGTATTTT. Its translation: CAGSLGLAGNTDTQYF. The chain recombines TRBV5-1 with TRBJ2-3; 12 nucleotides agree with TRBD2. The CDR3 loop spans 16 amino acids. Germline CDR1 is SGHRS and CDR2 is YFSETQ. Using reference TRBV5-1 and TRBJ2-3 for the parts outside the CDR3, the full variable domain is KAGVTQTPRYLIKTRGQQVTLSCSPISGHRSVSWYQQTPGQGLQFLFEYFSETQRNKGNFPGRFSGRQFSNSRSEMNVSTLELGDSALYLCAGSLGLAGNTDTQYFGPGTRLTVL.

The V gene is TRBV5-6, the J gene TRBJ2-1; 8 bases are shared with TRBD2. V was clipped by 3 bases and J by 2 bases; unmatched bases: 4. From germline, CDR1 is SGHDT and CDR2 YYEEEE. The length of the CDR3 is 15 residues. CDR3 protein: CASSSREAAYNEQFF. The CDR3 DNA reads TGTGCCAGCAGCTCGCGGGAGGCCGCCTACAATGAGCAGTTCTTC. Complete variable domain (other parts from reference TRBV5-6 and TRBJ2-1): DAGVTQSPTHLIKTRGQQVTLRCSPKSGHDTVSWYQQALGQGPQFIFQYYEEEERQRGNFPDRFSGHQFPNYSSELNVNALLLGDSALYLCASSSREAAYNEQFFGPGTRLTVL.

There are a few counts of this clonotype. The genes are TRBV29-1 and TRBJ2-1; 9 bases match TRBD2. J lost 14 bases, V lost 7 bases, and 6 bases had no gene match. Germline loops: CDR1 SQVTM, CDR2 ANQGSEA. CDR3 length: 10 residues. DNA of the CDR3: TGCAGCGGAGTAGCGGGAGTCAAGTTCTTC. It encodes CSGVAGVKFF.

J is TRBJ2-7 and V is TRBV20-1, with 8 bases matching TRBD2. V gave up 3 bases and J gave up 0 bases; unmatched junction bases: 7. Germline loops: CDR1 DFQATT, CDR2 SNEGSKA (reference sequence). The CDR3 is 15 residues long. CDR3 nucleotide sequence: TGCAGTGCTAGTAGCAGCGGGGGTAGCTCCTACGAGCAGTACTTC. It translates to CSASSSGGSSYEQYF.

The chain uses TRBV20-1 and TRBJ1-6; TRBD1 agrees at 11 bases. The CDR3 contains 15 residues. V was pared by 4 bases and J by 11 bases, with 10 bases of the junction left unmatched. Looked up from germline, CDR1 is DFQATT and CDR2 is SNEGSKA (reference sequence). The CDR3 coding sequence is TGCAGTGCTAAACACTTAGGGACAGGGGGACCACCCCTCCACTTT. Its protein is CSAKHLGTGGPPLHF.

This clonotype was counted at least ten times. The genes are TRBV29-1 and TRBJ2-3, with 8 nucleotides matching TRBD2. The junction had 4 bases not matched to a gene; V was cut back by 7 bases and J by 4 bases. CDR3 size: 12 residues. The germline CDR1 and CDR2 sequences are SQVTM and ANQGSEA. The CDR3 loop reads CSAHGGADTQYF. DNA of the CDR3: TGCAGCGCCCACGGGGGGGCAGATACGCAGTATTTT.

This clonotype has more than one count but fewer than ten. The chain carries TRBV12-5 and TRBJ1-6; TRBD1 matches 9 bases. This CDR3 contains 17 residues. V shed 7 bases, J shed 8 bases, and the junction held 15 bases outside the gene matches. Germline V gene data show CDR1 as LGHNT and CDR2 as FRNRAP. CDR3 protein: CASARTGQGQIYSPLHF. The CDR3 DNA is TGTGCTAGTGCCAGAACCGGACAGGGGCAAATTTATTCACCCCTCCACTTT.

In its sample, this clonotype was seen a few times. The chain joins TRBV27 to TRBJ1-4, with TRBD1 identical over 10 bases. Germline lookup yields CDR1 MNHEY and CDR2 SMNVEV (reference sequence). This CDR3 is built from 16 residues. Losses at the gene ends were 6 bases for V and 9 bases for J; bases not matched to a gene: 13. The CDR3 here is CASRETDRGRGKKLFF. As DNA, the CDR3 is TGTGCCAGCAGGGAGACAGACAGGGGGCGAGGTAAAAAACTGTTTTTT.

The chain has TRBV28 and TRBJ1-2; a possible D gene is TRBD1 (6 bases). The CDR3 has 16 residues. Trimming shortened V by 5 bases and J by 1 base, and 17 bases separated the two germline ends. Germline V CDR1 and CDR2: MDHEN, SYDVKM. This CDR3 is CASSQTGQPLNYGYTF. CDR3 DNA: TGTGCCAGCAGTCAGACCGGACAGCCCCTTAACTATGGCTACACCTTC.

The CDR3 protein is CASRSDRDTYEQYF. The CDR3 region has the DNA TGTGCCAGCAGAAGCGACCGGGACACCTACGAGCAGTACTTC. The chain links TRBV6-1 to TRBJ2-7; tentatively, D is TRBD1 (6 bases). CDR3 length equals 14 residues. V lost 6 bases and J lost 2, with 14 bases in between. CDR1 is MNHNS, CDR2 SASEGT, per germline.

This clonotype was counted ten times or more. The chain joins TRBV20-1 to TRBJ1-1; D unresolved. Trimming shortened V by 0 bases and J by 11 bases, and 16 bases separated the two germline ends. CDR1 is DFQATT and CDR2 is SNEGSKA in the germline V gene (reference sequence). CDR3 length: 13 residues. This chain's CDR3 is CSARDAGDSWAFF. CDR3 coding DNA: TGCAGTGCTAGAGACGCCGGCGATAGTTGGGCTTTCTTT.

This clonotype was counted at least ten times. This rearrangement joins TRBV20-1 to TRBJ2-4; tentatively, D is TRBD2 (5 bases). The CDR3 has 17 amino acids. Germline loops: CDR1 DFQATT, CDR2 SNEGSKA (reference sequence). Trimming stripped 0 bases from V and 4 bases from J, with 19 bases between. CDR3 region: CSARDTKEDQWKNIQYF. Written as DNA, the CDR3 is TGCAGTGCTAGAGATACGAAGGAGGACCAATGGAAAAACATTCAGTACTTC.

The sample holds a few counts of this clonotype. This chain uses TRBV5-5 with TRBJ2-7; TRBD1 might be the D (5 bases). The germline gives CDR1 SGHKS, CDR2 YYEKEE (reference sequence). Trimming left V 3 bases short and J 2 bases short, with 9 bases between. This CDR3 has 13 amino acids. In DNA, the CDR3 is TGTGCCAGCAGCTCACAGGTAACCTACGAGCAGTACTTC. This gives the protein CASSSQVTYEQYF.

This clonotype was found a few times. The chain is built from TRBV12-3 or TRBV12-4 and TRBJ2-1; 12 nucleotides agree with TRBD2. The CDR3 is 16 residues long. J was trimmed by 7 bases and V by 4 bases; bases with no gene match: 8. The CDR3 DNA reads TGTGCCAGCAGTTCTCCGGGACTAGCGGGCCTGAATGAGCAGTTCTTC. Amino acids: CASSSPGLAGLNEQFF.

This clonotype was detected only a few times. J is TRBJ2-2 and V is TRBV7-9; TRBD1 might be the D (7 bases). The CDR3 runs to 15 residues. Looked up from germline, CDR1 is SEHNR and CDR2 is FQNEAQ (reference sequence). V was pared by 1 base and J by 6 bases, with 12 bases between. The CDR3 nucleotides are TGTGCCAGCAGCTTAGTGGAGGGGGCCGCCGGGGAGCTGTTTTTT. Translation: CASSLVEGAAGELFF. Complete variable domain (other parts from reference TRBV7-9 and TRBJ2-2): DTGVSQNPRHKITKRGQNVTFRCDPISEHNRLYWYRQTLGQGPEFLTYFQNEAQLEKSRLLSDRFSAERPKGSFSTLEIQRTEQGDSAMYLCASSLVEGAAGELFFGEGSRLTVL.

This chain uses TRBV11-1 with TRBJ2-3; D perhaps matches TRBD2 (5 bases). Per germline, CDR1 SGHAT and CDR2 FQDESV (reference sequence). V dropped 2 bases and J dropped 4 bases, with 16 bases sitting between them. This CDR3 spans 16 amino acids. The chain's CDR3 is CASSLSIQRNADTQYF. The DNA of the CDR3 is TGTGCCAGCAGCTTATCCATCCAGCGGAACGCAGATACGCAGTATTTT.